The 8 T cell receptor beta chains below come from one sample, sequenced in a study of vaccination effects on CD4 cells after COVID-19. TCRdb keeps only in-frame clones here, not all; method: immunoSEQ multiplex PCR. The table records about 64,000 clones, 65% to 75% of them present only once. Culture proceeded for 10 days, and CD4+ T cells were then isolated. No antigen is known for these receptors. Here the sequenced sample was CD4+ T cells from PBMCs cultured without peptide, taken before COVID-19 vaccination. The receptors shown here come from a human donor who had a prior SARS-CoV-2 infection.

The chain has TRBV11-2 and TRBJ2-2; 7 nucleotides line up with TRBD1. V was clipped by 5 bases and J by 13 bases; unmatched bases: 10. This CDR3 contains 13 residues. Germline V gives CDR1 SGHAT, CDR2 FQNNGV. The CDR3 DNA follows: TGTGCCAGCAGCCTTAATTCGGGACAGTCGCTGTTTTTT. This translates into CASSLNSGQSLFF.

This chain uses TRBV6-2 or TRBV6-3 with TRBJ1-5, with D perhaps TRBD1 (5 bases). This CDR3 is 13 amino acids long. Germline V gene sequence: CDR1 MNHEY, CDR2 SVGEGT. V lost 3 bases to trimming and J lost 7 bases, with 10 bases between them. The CDR3 is CASSYSGFQPQHF. CDR3 sequence (DNA): TGTGCCAGCAGTTATTCAGGGTTCCAGCCCCAGCATTTT.

The chain employs TRBV4-2 and TRBJ2-5; TRBD2 agrees at 8 bases. CDR1 is LGHNA and CDR2 is YNFKEQ in the germline V gene. V dropped 1 base and J dropped 4; count of bases not matched to a gene: 5. There are 15 residues in the CDR3. The CDR3 bases are TGTGCCAGCAGCCAAGTCGGTACTAGCGGAGAGACCCAGTACTTC. This translates into CASSQVGTSGETQYF.

This clone has a single count. This chain joins TRBV5-4 and TRBJ2-3; D is uncertain. CDR1 is SGHNT and CDR2 is YYREEE in the germline V gene (reference sequence). The V and J ends lost 0 bases and 0 bases respectively, with 14 bases between them. The CDR3 covers 17 residues. The CDR3 loop is CASSLDPTRSSTDTQYF. The CDR3 nucleotides read TGTGCCAGCAGCTTGGATCCGACTCGGTCTAGCACAGATACGCAGTATTTT. Together with reference TRBV5-4 and TRBJ2-3, the CDR3 gives the full variable domain: ETGVTQSPTHLIKTRGQQVTLRCSSQSGHNTVSWYQQALGQGPQFIFQYYREEENGRGNFPPRFSGLQFPNYSSELNVNALELDDSALYLCASSLDPTRSSTDTQYFGPGTRLTVL.

The rearrangement joins TRBV12-3 or TRBV12-4 to TRBJ2-3; 8 nucleotides match TRBD2. The CDR3 is 13 amino acids. Trimming removed 7 bases from V and 4 bases from J; junction bases left unmatched: 4. CDR3 nucleotides: TGTGCCAGCACAATGACTAGCGCAGATACGCAGTATTTT. Its protein product is CASTMTSADTQYF.

This chain joins TRBV15 and TRBJ2-5; D is unresolved. Germline V CDR1 and CDR2: LNHNV, YYDKDF (reference sequence). The length of the CDR3 is 15 residues. Trimming took off 1 base at V and 4 bases at J, with 13 bases between the two ends. The CDR3 DNA reads TGTGCCACCAGCAGAGGGGGAAGGGTTCCAGAGACCCAGTACTTC. This codes for CATSRGGRVPETQYF. Drawing the rest from reference TRBV15 and TRBJ2-5, the complete variable domain is DAMVIQNPRYQVTQFGKPVTLSCSQTLNHNVMYWYQQKSSQAPKLLFHYYDKDFNNEADTPDNFQSRRPNTSFCFLDIRSPGLGDTAMYLCATSRGGRVPETQYFGPGTRLLVL.

The CDR3 DNA reads as TGTGCCAGCAGCTTAGAATTGACTAGTACGCAGTATTTT. Its protein is CASSLELTSTQYF. The chain is built from TRBV7-9 and TRBJ2-3, with a possible D match to TRBD2 (6 bases). Germline values: CDR1 SEHNR, CDR2 FQNEAQ (reference sequence). Trimming removed 1 base from V and 8 bases from J, with 10 bases in between. The CDR3 contains 13 residues.

This clone appeared once. The genes are TRBV19 and TRBJ2-7; D gene uncertain. The V end lost 1 base, the J end lost 5 bases, and 6 bases lay between the germline ends. CDR1 and CDR2 (germline): LNHDA, SQIVND (reference sequence). The CDR3 totals 12 residues. Here the CDR3 reads CASSIVIHEQYF. In nucleotides, the CDR3 is TGTGCCAGTAGTATAGTAATCCACGAGCAGTACTTC.